These T cell receptor beta chains were read from a single sample in a study of T cell changes during pregnancy in multiple sclerosis. Profiling relied on immunoSEQ multiplex PCR, and the TCRdb table lists in-frame clones only, not all of them. The data show tens of thousands of clones, about 94% seen once. The sequencing used CD4+ T cells from peripheral blood mononuclear cells, collected in the first trimester of pregnancy. These receptors all stem from a female donor with multiple sclerosis, enrolled in a pregnancy study. Each CDR3 is given with its conserved first and last residue. The D gene is left open where the match is weak. Size tells how often a clone was seen (once, few, many) or the class of an expanded clone, and some rows leave it out.

v_call: TRBV4-1
d_call: .
j_call: TRBJ2-7
clone_size: .
cdr3_length: 15
cdr3_nt: TGCGCCAGCAGCCAAGAGGGGGCACGAAGCTACGAGCAGTACTTC
cdr3_aa: CASSQEGARSYEQYF

v_call: TRBV2
d_call: TRBD1
j_call: TRBJ1-1
clone_size: .
cdr3_length: 14
cdr3_nt: TGTGCCAGCAGTGTGAAAGGGGGCAACACTGAAGCTTTCTTT
cdr3_aa: CASSVKGGNTEAFF

v_call: TRBV19
d_call: .
j_call: TRBJ2-5
clone_size: once
cdr3_length: 16
cdr3_nt: TGTGCCAGCAAACCCACGTCGGCAGGGCATAGTGAGACCCAGTACTTC
cdr3_aa: CASKPTSAGHSETQYF

v_call: TRBV10-2
d_call: TRBD2
j_call: TRBJ2-1
clone_size: .
cdr3_length: 17
cdr3_nt: TGCGCCAGCAGTGAGAGCGGGGGCTTGAGCTCCTACAATGAGCAGTTCTTC
cdr3_aa: CASSESGGLSSYNEQFF

v_call: TRBV6-5
d_call: .
j_call: TRBJ2-6
clone_size: once
cdr3_length: 15
cdr3_nt: TGTGCCAGCAGTCAAGGGAGCTCTGGGGCCAACGTCCTGACTTTC
cdr3_aa: CASSQGSSGANVLTF

v_call: TRBV7-9
d_call: TRBD2
j_call: TRBJ2-1
clone_size: .
cdr3_length: 16
cdr3_nt: TGTGCCAGCAGCCCCCGACTAGCGGGGAGACACAATGAGCAGTTCTTC
cdr3_aa: CASSPRLAGRHNEQFF

v_call: TRBV27
d_call: TRBD1
j_call: TRBJ1-6
clone_size: once
cdr3_length: 15
cdr3_nt: TGTGCCAGCAGTACCCGGGACAGGGGAAATTCACCCCTCCACTTT
cdr3_aa: CASSTRDRGNSPLHF

v_call: TRBV25-1
d_call: TRBD1
j_call: TRBJ1-1
clone_size: .
cdr3_length: 15
cdr3_nt: TGTGCCAGCAGCAGATCTACGACAGGGGCCACTGAAGCTTTCTTT
cdr3_aa: CASSRSTTGATEAFF

v_call: TRBV2
d_call: .
j_call: TRBJ2-6
clone_size: .
cdr3_length: 17
cdr3_nt: TGTGCCAGCAGTGATGCGGTCTTTAGCTCTGGGGCCAACGTCCTGACTTTC
cdr3_aa: CASSDAVFSSGANVLTF

v_call: TRBV6-5
d_call: TRBD1
j_call: TRBJ1-2
clone_size: once
cdr3_length: 14
cdr3_nt: TGTGCCAGCAGTCGCGGACAGGGGGCAAATGGCTACACCTTC
cdr3_aa: CASSRGQGANGYTF

v_call: TRBV11-1
d_call: TRBD2
j_call: TRBJ2-2
clone_size: .
cdr3_length: 19
cdr3_nt: TGTGCCAGCAGCCGTGGTGGGAGGGGCGGGACCCGATACACCGGGGAGCTGTTTTTT
cdr3_aa: CASSRGGRGGTRYTGELFF

v_call: TRBV5-1
d_call: TRBD1
j_call: TRBJ2-2
clone_size: .
cdr3_length: 18
cdr3_nt: TGCGCCAGCAGCCCCGTTCCAGGGGGCAAGGGTAGTACCGGGGAGCTGTTTTTT
cdr3_aa: CASSPVPGGKGSTGELFF

v_call: TRBV11-2
d_call: TRBD2
j_call: TRBJ2-1
clone_size: .
cdr3_length: 16
cdr3_nt: TGTGCCAGCAGCTTTCGCGGACTAGCGGGAGACAATGAGCAGTTCTTC
cdr3_aa: CASSFRGLAGDNEQFF

v_call: TRBV29-1
d_call: .
j_call: TRBJ1-1
clone_size: .
cdr3_length: 9
cdr3_nt: TGCAGCGTTGCCCCGTCGGCTTTCTTT
cdr3_aa: CSVAPSAFF

v_call: TRBV2
d_call: .
j_call: TRBJ1-2
clone_size: .
cdr3_length: 15
cdr3_nt: TGTGCCAGCAGTCAAGACTTGGCCGGGATCTATGGCTACACCTTC
cdr3_aa: CASSQDLAGIYGYTF

v_call: TRBV7-9
d_call: .
j_call: TRBJ2-7
clone_size: few
cdr3_length: 15
cdr3_nt: TGTGCCAGCAGCTTAGGCCAGGCTGGCTCCTACGAGCAGTACTTC
cdr3_aa: CASSLGQAGSYEQYF

v_call: TRBV19
d_call: TRBD1
j_call: TRBJ1-6
clone_size: .
cdr3_length: 15
cdr3_nt: TGTGCCAGTAGTATTCGGCCCAGGGGGCTTTCACCCCTCCACTTT
cdr3_aa: CASSIRPRGLSPLHF